The 5 T cell receptor beta chains below were found in one sample sequenced in a study of cytomegalovirus exposure and HLA in healthy donors. A multiplex PCR was run with 60 Vbeta primers and 13 Jbeta primers. Method: immunoSEQ multiplex PCR; TCRdb's copy keeps in-frame clones and lacks some. Seen here are 100,000 or so clones, roughly 82% observed once, and the top ten hold more than 3%. The source material was PBMCs. The source of these receptors is a young man in good health and CMV-seropositive.

The chain is built from TRBV5-1 and TRBJ1-1; 11 nucleotides match TRBD1. Trimming cost V 4 bases and J 3 bases; bases outside gene matches: 8. CDR3 length: 16 residues. Per the germline V gene, CDR1 is SGHRS and CDR2 is YFSETQ. CDR3 in DNA: TGCGCCAGCAGCCCCGGGGGGACAGGGGGGCACACTGAAGCTTTCTTT. It specifies CASSPGGTGGHTEAFF.

This rearrangement joins TRBV30 to TRBJ1-1; no clear D. Germline values: CDR1 GTSNPN, CDR2 SVGIG (reference sequence). This CDR3 is built from 14 residues. Trimming left V 4 bases short and J 1 base short, with 13 bases between. The CDR3 reads CAWNRPTENTEAFF. The CDR3 region has the DNA TGTGCCTGGAACAGACCTACCGAGAACACTGAAGCTTTCTTT.

The chain uses TRBV6-6 and TRBJ1-2, with 10 bases that match TRBD1. The germline V gene has CDR1 MNHNY and CDR2 SVGAGI (reference sequence). This CDR3 has 15 residues. V lost 6 bases to trimming and J lost 7 bases; unmatched junction nucleotides: 11. The CDR3 reads CASRVPGQGQGGYTF. Here the CDR3 DNA reads TGTGCCAGCAGGGTGCCGGGACAGGGGCAGGGTGGCTACACCTTC.

This clone was seen once. This sequence joins TRBV30 and TRBJ2-2; possibly TRBD1 for D (7 bases). Trimming removed 5 bases at V and 3 bases at J, with 10 bases between. The V gene's germline CDR1 is GTSNPN and CDR2 SVGIG (reference sequence). The CDR3 totals 13 residues. CDR3 in DNA: TGTGCCTGGGACAGGGAGGACACCGGGGAGCTGTTTTTT. Translated: CAWDREDTGELFF. The full variable domain, in which reference TRBV30 and TRBJ2-2 provide the parts outside the CDR3, is SQTIHQWPATLVQPVGSPLSLECTVEGTSNPNLYWYRQAAGRGLQLLFYSVGIGQISSEVPQNLSASRPQDRQFILSSKKLLLSDSGFYLCAWDREDTGELFFGEGSRLTVL.

The gene calls are TRBV5-1 and TRBJ1-6, with unresolved D. This CDR3 is built from 15 residues. The V end lost 1 base, the J end lost 6 bases, and 11 bases lay between the germline ends. Germline loops: CDR1 SGHRS, CDR2 YFSETQ. The CDR3 here is CASSLSSPGNSPLHF. DNA of the CDR3: TGCGCCAGCAGCTTGAGTAGCCCGGGTAATTCACCCCTCCACTTT.